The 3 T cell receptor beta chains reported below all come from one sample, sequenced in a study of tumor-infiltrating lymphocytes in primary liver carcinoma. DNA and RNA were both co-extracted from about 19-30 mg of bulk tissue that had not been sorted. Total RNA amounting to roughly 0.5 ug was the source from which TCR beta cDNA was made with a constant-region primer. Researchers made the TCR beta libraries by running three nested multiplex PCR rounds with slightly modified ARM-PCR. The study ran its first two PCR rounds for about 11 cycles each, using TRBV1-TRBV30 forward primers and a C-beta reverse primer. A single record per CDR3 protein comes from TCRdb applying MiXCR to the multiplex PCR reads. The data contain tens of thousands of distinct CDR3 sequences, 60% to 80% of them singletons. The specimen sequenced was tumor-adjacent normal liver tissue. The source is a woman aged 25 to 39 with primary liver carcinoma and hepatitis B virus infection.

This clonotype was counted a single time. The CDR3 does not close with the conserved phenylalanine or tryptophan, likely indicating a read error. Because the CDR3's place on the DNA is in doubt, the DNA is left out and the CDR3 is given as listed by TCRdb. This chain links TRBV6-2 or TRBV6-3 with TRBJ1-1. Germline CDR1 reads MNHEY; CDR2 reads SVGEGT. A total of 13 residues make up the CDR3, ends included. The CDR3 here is CASSYKENTEPFL.

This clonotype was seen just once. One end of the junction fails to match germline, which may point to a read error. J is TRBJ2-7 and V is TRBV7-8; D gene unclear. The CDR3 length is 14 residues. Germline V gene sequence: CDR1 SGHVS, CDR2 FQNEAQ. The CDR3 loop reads CTSNSLSAPYEQYF. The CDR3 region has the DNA TGTACCAGCAACTCGCTCTCAGCACCCTACGAGCAGTACTTC.

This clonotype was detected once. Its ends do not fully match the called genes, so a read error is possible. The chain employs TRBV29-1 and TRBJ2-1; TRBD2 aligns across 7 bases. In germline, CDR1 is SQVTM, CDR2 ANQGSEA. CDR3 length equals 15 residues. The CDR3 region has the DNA TGCAGCGTCCCCGGAGAAGCGGGGCCGTACAATAAGCAATTCTTT. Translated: CSVPGEAGPYNKQFF.